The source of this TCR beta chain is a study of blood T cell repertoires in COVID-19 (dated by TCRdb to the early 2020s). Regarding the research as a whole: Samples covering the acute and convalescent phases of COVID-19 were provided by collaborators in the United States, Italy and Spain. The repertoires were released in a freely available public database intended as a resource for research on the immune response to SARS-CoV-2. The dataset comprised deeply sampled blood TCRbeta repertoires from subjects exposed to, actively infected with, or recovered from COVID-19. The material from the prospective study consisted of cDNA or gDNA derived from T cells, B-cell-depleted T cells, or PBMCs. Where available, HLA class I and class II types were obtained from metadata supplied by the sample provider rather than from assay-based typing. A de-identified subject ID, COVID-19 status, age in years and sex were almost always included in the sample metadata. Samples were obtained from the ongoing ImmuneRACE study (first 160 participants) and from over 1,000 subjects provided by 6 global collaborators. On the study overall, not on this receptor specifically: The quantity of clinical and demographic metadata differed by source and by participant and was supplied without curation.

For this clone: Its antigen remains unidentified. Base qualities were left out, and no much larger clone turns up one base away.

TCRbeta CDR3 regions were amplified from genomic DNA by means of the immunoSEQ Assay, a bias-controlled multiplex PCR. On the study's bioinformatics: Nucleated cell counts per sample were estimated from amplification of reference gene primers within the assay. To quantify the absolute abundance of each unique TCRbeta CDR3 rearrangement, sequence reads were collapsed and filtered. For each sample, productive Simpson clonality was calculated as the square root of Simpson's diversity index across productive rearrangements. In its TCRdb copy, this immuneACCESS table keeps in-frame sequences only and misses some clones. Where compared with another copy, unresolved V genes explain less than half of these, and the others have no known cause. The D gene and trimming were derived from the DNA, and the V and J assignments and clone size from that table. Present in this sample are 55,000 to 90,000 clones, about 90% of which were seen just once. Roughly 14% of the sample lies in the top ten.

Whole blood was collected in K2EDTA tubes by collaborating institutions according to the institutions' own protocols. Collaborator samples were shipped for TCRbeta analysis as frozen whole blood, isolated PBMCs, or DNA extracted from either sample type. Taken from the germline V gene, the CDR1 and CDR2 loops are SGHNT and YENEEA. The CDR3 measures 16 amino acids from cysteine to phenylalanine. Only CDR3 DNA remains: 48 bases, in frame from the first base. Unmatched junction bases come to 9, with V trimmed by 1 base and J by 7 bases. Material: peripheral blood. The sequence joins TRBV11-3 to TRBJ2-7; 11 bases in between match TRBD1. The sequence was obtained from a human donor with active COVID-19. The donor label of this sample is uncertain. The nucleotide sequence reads TGTGCCAGCAGCTTAGGCGTTGGACAGGGGGCGGGGGAGCAGTACTTC. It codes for CASSLGVGQGAGEQYF.